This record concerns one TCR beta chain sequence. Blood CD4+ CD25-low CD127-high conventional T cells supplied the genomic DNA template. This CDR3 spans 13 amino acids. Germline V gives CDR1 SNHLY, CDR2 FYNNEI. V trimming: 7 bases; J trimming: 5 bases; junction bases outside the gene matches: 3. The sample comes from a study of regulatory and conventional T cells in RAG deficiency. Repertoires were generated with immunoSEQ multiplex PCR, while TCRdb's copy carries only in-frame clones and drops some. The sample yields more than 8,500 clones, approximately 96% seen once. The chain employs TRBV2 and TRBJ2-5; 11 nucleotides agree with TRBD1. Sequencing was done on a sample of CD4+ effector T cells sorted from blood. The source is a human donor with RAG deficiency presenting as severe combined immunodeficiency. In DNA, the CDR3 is TGTGCCAGCATCGGGACAGGGGGGGAGACCCAGTACTTC. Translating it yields CASIGTGGETQYF. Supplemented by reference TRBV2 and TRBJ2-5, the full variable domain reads EPEVTQTPSHQVTQMGQEVILRCVPISNHLYFYWYRQILGQKVEFLVSFYNNEISEKSEIFDDQFSVERPDGSNFTLKIRSTKLEDSAMYFCASIGTGGETQYFGPGTRLLVL.